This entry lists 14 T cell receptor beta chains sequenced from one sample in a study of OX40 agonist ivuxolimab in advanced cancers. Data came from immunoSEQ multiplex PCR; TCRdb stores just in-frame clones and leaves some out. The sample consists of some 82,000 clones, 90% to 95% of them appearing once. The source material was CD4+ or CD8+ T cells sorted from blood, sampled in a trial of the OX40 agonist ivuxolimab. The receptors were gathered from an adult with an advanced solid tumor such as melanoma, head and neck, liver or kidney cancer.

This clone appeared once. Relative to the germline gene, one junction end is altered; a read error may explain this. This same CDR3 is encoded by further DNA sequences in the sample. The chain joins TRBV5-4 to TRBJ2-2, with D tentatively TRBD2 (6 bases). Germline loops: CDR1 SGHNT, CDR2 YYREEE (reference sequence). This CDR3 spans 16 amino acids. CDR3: CASSVGAGLGRRELFF. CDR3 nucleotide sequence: TGTGCCAGCAGCGTTGGCGCGGGTCTAGGGAGACGGGAGTTGTTTTTT.

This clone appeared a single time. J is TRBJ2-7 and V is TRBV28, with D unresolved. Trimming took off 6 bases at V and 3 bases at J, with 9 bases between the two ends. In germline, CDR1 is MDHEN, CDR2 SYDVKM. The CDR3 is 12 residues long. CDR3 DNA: TGTGCCAGCAGCCCCGATTTCTACGAGCAGTACTTC. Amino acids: CASSPDFYEQYF.

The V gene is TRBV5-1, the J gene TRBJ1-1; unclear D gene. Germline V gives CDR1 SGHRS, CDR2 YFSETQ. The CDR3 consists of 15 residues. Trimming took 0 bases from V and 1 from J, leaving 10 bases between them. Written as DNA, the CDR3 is TGCGCCAGCAGCTTGGACGGGTCACAGAACACTGAAGCTTTCTTT. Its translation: CASSLDGSQNTEAFF.

CDR3 in DNA: TGTGCCAGCAGGCCTACAATCATGAACACTGAAGCTTTCTTT. Translated, it gives CASRPTIMNTEAFF. The V call is TRBV28, the J call TRBJ1-1, with D unclear. The CDR3 spans 14 residues. CDR1 and CDR2 from the germline V gene are MDHEN and SYDVKM. V was clipped by 6 bases and J by 0 bases, with 11 bases between them.

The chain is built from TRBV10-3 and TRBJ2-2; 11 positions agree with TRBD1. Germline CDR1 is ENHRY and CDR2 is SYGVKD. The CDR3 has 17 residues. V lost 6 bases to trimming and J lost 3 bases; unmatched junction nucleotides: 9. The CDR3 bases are TGTGCCATCAGACCTCGGACAGGGGGCGAAGACACCGGGGAGCTGTTTTTT. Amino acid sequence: CAIRPRTGGEDTGELFF.

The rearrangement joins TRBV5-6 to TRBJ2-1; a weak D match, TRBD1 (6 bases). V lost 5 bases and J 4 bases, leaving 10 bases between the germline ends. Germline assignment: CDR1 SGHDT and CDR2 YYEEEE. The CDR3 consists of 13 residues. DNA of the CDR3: TGTGCCAGCAGGGAAAGGGGGTACAATGAGCAGTTCTTC. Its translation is CASRERGYNEQFF.

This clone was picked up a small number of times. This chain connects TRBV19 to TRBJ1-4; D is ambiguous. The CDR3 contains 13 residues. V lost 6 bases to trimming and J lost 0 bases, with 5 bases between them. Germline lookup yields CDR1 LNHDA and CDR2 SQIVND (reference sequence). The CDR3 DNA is TGTGCCAGTAGACGGACAACTAATGAAAAACTGTTTTTT. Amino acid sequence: CASRRTTNEKLFF.

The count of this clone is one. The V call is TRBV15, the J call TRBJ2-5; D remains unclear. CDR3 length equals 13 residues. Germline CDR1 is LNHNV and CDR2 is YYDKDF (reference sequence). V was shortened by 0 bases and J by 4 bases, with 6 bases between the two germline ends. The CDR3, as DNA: TGTGCCACCAGCAGAGATAAGGGAGAGACCCAGTACTTC. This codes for CATSRDKGETQYF.

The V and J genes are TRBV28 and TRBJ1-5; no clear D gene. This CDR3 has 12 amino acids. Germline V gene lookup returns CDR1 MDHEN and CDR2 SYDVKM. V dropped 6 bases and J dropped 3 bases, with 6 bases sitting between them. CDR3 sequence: CASRGANQPQHF. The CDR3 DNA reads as TGTGCCAGCAGAGGTGCCAATCAGCCCCAGCATTTT.

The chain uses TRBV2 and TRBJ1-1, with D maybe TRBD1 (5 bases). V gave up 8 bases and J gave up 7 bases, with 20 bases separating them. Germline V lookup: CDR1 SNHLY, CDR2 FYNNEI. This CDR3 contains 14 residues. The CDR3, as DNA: TGTGCCAGCCCCAAAGGGGATAAGAACGGTGAAGCTTTCTTT. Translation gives CASPKGDKNGEAFF.

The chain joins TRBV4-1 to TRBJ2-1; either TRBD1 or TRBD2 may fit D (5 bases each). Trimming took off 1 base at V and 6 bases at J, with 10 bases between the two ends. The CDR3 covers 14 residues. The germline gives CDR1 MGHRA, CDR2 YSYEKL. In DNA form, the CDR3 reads TGCGCCAGCAGCCAAGGGGACCCCCCCAATGAGCAGTTCTTC. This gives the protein CASSQGDPPNEQFF.

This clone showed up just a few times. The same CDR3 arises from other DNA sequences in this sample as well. Here the CDR3 DNA reads TGTGCCAGCTCACCAGGGGACCCTGGCTACACCTTC. Translating it yields CASSPGDPGYTF. This chain joins TRBV18 and TRBJ1-2; D possibly corresponds to TRBD1 (5 bases). Germline V lookup: CDR1 KGHSH, CDR2 LQKENI. This CDR3 has 12 residues. V lost 2 bases and J 7 bases, leaving 8 bases between the germline ends.

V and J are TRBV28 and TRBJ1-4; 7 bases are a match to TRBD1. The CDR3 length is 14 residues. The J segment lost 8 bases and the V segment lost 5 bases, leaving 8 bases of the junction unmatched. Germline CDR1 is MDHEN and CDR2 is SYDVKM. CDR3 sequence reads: CASSGQGGKEKLFF. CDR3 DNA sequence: TGTGCCAGCAGTGGTCAGGGGGGAAAAGAAAAACTGTTTTTT.

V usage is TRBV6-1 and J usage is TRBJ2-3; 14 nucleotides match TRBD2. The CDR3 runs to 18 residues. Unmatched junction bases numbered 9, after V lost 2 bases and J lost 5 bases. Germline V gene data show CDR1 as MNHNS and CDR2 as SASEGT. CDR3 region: CASSEWGTSGSWIDTQYF. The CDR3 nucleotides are TGTGCCAGCAGTGAATGGGGGACTAGCGGGAGTTGGATAGATACGCAGTATTTT.